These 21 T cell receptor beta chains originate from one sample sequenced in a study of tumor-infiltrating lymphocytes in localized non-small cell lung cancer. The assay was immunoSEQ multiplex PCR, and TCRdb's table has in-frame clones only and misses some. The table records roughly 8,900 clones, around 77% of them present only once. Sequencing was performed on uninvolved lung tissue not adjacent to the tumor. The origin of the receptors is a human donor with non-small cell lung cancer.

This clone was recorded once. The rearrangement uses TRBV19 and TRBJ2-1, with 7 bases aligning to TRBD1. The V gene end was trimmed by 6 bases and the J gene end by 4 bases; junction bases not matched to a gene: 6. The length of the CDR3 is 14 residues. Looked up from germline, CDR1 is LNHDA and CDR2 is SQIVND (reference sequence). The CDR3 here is CASRETGWYNEQFF. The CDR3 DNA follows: TGTGCCAGTAGGGAGACAGGGTGGTACAATGAGCAGTTCTTC.

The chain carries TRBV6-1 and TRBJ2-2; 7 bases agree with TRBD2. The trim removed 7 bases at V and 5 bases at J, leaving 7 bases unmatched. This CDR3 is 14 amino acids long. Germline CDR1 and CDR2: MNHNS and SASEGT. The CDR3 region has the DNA TGTGCCAGCACACTAGCGACATTGACCGGGGAGCTGTTTTTT. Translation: CASTLATLTGELFF.

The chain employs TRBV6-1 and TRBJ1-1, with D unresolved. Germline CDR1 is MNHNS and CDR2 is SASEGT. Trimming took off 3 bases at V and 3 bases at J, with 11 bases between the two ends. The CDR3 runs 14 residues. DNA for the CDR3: TGTGCCAGCAGTGAGGTCCAGCTTTACACTGAAGCTTTCTTT. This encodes CASSEVQLYTEAFF.

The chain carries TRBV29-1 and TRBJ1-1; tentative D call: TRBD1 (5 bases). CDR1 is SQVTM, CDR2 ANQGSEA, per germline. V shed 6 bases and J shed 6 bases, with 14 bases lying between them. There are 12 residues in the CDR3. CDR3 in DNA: TGCAGCGTCCCGACAGAGAGATCTGAAGCTTTCTTT. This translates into CSVPTERSEAFF.

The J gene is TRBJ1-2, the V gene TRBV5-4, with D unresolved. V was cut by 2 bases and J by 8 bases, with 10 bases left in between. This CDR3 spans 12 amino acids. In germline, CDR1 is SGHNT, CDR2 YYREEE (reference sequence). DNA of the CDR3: TGTGCCAGCAGCTTAGACATCGGGGGCTACACCTTC. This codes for CASSLDIGGYTF.

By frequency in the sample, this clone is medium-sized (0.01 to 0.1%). CDR3 nucleotide sequence: TGTGCCAGCAGTGAGGGGTTGAGCGGCTACACCTTC. It codes for CASSEGLSGYTF. The chain links TRBV2 to TRBJ1-2; D unresolved. Between the trimmed V and J ends, which lost 3 bases and 8 bases, there was a span of 10 bases. The CDR3 is made up of 12 amino acids. Germline V CDR1 and CDR2: SNHLY, FYNNEI.

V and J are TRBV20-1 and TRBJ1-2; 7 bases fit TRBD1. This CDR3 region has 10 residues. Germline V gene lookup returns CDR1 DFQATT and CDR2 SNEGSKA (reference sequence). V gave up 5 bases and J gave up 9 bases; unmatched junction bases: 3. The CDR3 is CSAWDSRYTF. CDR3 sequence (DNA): TGCAGTGCTTGGGACAGTCGCTACACCTTC.

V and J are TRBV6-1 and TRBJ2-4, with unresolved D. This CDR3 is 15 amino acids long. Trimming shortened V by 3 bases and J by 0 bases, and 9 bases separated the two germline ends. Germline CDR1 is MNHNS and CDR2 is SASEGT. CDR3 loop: CASSENLLAKNIQYF. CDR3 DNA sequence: TGTGCCAGCAGTGAGAACTTGCTAGCCAAAAACATTCAGTACTTC.

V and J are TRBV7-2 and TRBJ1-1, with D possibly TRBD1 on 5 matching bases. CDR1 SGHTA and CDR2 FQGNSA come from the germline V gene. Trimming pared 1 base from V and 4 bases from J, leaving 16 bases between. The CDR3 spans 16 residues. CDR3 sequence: CASSLGPWGGSTEAFF. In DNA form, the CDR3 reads TGTGCCAGCAGCTTAGGGCCCTGGGGGGGGTCCACTGAAGCTTTCTTT.

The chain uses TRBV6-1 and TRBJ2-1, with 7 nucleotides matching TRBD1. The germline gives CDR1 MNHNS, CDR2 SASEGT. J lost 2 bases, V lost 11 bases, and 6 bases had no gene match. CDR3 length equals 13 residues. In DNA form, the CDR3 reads TGTGCCGCCCGGACAGGAACCTACAATGAGCAGTTCTTC. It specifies CAARTGTYNEQFF.

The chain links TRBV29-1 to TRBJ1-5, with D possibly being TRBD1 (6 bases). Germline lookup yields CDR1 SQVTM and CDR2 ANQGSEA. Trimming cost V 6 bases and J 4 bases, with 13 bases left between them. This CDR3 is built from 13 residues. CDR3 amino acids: CSVSPGQNQPQHF. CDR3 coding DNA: TGCAGCGTGAGCCCAGGACAGAATCAGCCCCAGCATTTT.

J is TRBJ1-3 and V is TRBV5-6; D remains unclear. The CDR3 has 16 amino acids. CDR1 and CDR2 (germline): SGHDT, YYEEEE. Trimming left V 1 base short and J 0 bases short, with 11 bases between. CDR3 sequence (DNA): TGTGCCAGCAGCTTGTGGACCGCGCTCTCTGGAAACACCATATATTTT. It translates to CASSLWTALSGNTIYF. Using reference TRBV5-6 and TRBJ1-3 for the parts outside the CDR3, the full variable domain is DAGVTQSPTHLIKTRGQQVTLRCSPKSGHDTVSWYQQALGQGPQFIFQYYEEEERQRGNFPDRFSGHQFPNYSSELNVNALLLGDSALYLCASSLWTALSGNTIYFGEGSWLTVV.

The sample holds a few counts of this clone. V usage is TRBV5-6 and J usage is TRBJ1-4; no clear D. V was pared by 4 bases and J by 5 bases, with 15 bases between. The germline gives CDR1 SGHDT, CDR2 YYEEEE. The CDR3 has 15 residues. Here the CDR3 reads CASSPRDPVNEKLFF. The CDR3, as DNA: TGTGCCAGCAGCCCCCGGGATCCGGTGAATGAAAAACTGTTTTTT.

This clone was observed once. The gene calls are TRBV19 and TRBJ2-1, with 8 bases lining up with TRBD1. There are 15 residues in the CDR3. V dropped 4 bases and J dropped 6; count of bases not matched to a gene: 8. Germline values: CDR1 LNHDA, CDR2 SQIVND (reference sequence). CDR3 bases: TGTGCCAGTAGTACCCTCCCCGGACAGGGCAATGAGCAGTTCTTC. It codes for CASSTLPGQGNEQFF.

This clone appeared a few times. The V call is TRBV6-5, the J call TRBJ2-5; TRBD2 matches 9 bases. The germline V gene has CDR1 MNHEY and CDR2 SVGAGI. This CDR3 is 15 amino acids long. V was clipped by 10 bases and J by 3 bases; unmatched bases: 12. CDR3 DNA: TGTGCCACCAAGAGAGCGGGGGGATTAAAAGAGACCCAGTACTTC. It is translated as CATKRAGGLKETQYF.

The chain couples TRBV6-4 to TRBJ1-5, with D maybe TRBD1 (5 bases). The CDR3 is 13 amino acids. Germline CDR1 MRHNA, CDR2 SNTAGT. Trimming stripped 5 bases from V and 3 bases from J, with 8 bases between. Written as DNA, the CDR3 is TGTGCCAGCAGTCAGACAGCCAATCAGCCCCAGCATTTT. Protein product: CASSQTANQPQHF.

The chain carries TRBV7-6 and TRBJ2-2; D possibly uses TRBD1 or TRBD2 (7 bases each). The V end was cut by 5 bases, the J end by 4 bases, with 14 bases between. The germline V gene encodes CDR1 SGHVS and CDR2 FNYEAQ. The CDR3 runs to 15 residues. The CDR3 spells CASSAGDRATGELFF. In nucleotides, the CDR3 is TGTGCCAGCAGCGCGGGAGACAGGGCCACCGGGGAGCTGTTTTTT. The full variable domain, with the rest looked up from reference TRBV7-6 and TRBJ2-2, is GAGVSQSPRYKVTKRGQDVALRCDPISGHVSLYWYRQALGQGPEFLTYFNYEAQQDKSGLPNDRFSAERPEGSISTLTIQRTEQRDSAMYRCASSAGDRATGELFFGEGSRLTVL.

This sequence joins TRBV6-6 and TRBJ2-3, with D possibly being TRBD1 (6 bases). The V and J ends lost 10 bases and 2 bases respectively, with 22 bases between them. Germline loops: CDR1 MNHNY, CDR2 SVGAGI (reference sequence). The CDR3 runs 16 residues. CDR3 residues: CATSRGRAGDTDTQYF. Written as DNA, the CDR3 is TGTGCCACTTCTAGGGGACGAGCAGGGGACACAGATACGCAGTATTTT.

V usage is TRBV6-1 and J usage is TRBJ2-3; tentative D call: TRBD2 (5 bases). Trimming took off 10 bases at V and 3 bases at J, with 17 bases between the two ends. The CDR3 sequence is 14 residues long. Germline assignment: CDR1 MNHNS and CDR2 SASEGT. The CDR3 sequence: CATSERAGTDTQYF. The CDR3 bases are TGTGCCACCTCGGAGAGGGCCGGGACAGATACGCAGTATTTT.

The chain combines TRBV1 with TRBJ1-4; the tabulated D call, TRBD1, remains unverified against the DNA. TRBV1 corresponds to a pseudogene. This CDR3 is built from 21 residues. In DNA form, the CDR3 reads TGCACCAGCAGCCAAGATCGTGGCAGGGGGCATCCGCGGCCCTTAAATGAAAAACTGTTTTTT. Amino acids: CTSSQDRGRGHPRPLNEKLFF.

The chain's CDR3 is CASSQDHSTTDTQYF. The CDR3, as DNA: TGTGCCAGCAGCCAAGATCACAGCACCACAGATACGCAGTATTTT. The chain carries TRBV14 and TRBJ2-3; no reliable D call. Germline CDR1 is SGHDN and CDR2 is FVKESK. V shed 0 bases and J shed 2 bases, with 9 bases lying between them. The CDR3 is 15 amino acids.